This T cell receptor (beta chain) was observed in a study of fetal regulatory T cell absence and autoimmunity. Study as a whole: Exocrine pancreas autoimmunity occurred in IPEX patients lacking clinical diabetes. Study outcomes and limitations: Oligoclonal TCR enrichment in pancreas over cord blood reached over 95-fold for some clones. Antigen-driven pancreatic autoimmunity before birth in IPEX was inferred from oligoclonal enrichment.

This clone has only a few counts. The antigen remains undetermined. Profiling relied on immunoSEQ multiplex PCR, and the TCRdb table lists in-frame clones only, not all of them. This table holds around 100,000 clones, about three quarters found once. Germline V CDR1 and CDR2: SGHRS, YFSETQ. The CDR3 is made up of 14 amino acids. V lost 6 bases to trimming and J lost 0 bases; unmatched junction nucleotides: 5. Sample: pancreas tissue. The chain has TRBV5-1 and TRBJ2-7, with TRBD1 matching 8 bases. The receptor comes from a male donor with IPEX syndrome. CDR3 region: CASTGTGPSYEQYF. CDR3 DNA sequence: TGCGCCAGCACCGGGACAGGACCCTCCTACGAGCAGTACTTC.